These 19 T cell receptor beta chains originate from one sample sequenced in a study of blood T cell repertoires in COVID-19. Assay used: immunoSEQ multiplex PCR; TCRdb lists only in-frame clones, some missing. The sample has over 200,000 clones, approximately 90% seen once; the top ten hold 2% to 3%. Sequencing was performed on peripheral blood. These receptors were obtained from a man aged 25-40 years with COVID-19, enrolled during active disease.

The chain employs TRBV19 and TRBJ2-1; 9 nucleotides align to TRBD2. There are 17 residues in the CDR3. V shed 0 bases, J shed 10 bases, and the junction held 13 bases outside the gene matches. The germline gives CDR1 LNHDA, CDR2 SQIVND (reference sequence). The CDR3: CASSIDPRLAVGGEQFF. The DNA of the CDR3 is TGTGCCAGTAGTATAGATCCCAGACTAGCGGTGGGCGGAGAGCAGTTCTTC. The variable domain in full, completed from reference TRBV19 and TRBJ2-1, reads DGGITQSPKYLFRKEGQNVTLSCEQNLNHDAMYWYRQDPGQGLRLIYYSQIVNDFQKGDIAEGYSVSREKKESFPLTVTSAQKNPTAFYLCASSIDPRLAVGGEQFFGPGTRLTVL.

J is TRBJ1-1 and V is TRBV5-6; D is possibly TRBD1 (5 bases). CDR1 is SGHDT and CDR2 is YYEEEE in the germline V gene. The germline V and J ends were trimmed by 2 bases and 1 base, with 9 bases remaining between them. CDR3 length equals 14 residues. Here the CDR3 reads CASSLLDRNTEAFF. The CDR3 DNA reads as TGTGCCAGCAGCTTATTAGACAGGAACACTGAAGCTTTCTTT.

In regard to this clone: At one end, the junction sequence differs from germline, possibly due to a read error. This sequence joins TRBV25-1 and TRBJ2-7; 12 bases match TRBD2. CDR1 and CDR2 (germline): MGHDK, SYGVNS. The CDR3 contains 18 residues. The CDR3 reads CASSSPLAGGPLFHEQYF. In DNA, the CDR3 is TGTGCCAGCAGCTCCCCCCTAGCGGGAGGGCCCTTGTTCCACGAGCAGTACTTT.

This chain joins TRBV7-3 and TRBJ2-7; D gene ambiguous. V was cut by 1 base and J by 3 bases, with 10 bases left in between. Per germline, CDR1 SGHTA and CDR2 FQGTGA. This CDR3 contains 14 residues. The CDR3 reads CASSLRSQIYEQYF. In DNA, the CDR3 is TGTGCCAGCAGCTTAAGGAGTCAGATCTACGAGCAGTACTTC.

The gene calls are TRBV2 and TRBJ2-7, with 9 bases matching TRBD2. V lost 7 bases and J lost 7; bases outside the gene matches: 14. The CDR3 runs 15 residues. Germline CDR1 is SNHLY and CDR2 is FYNNEI. The DNA for the CDR3 is TGTGCCAGCACACATGGCGGGAGGGCCTCGAGGGAGCAGTACTTC. It codes for CASTHGGRASREQYF.

This clone was detected once. In DNA form, the CDR3 reads TGTGCCAGCAGTTTTCAGGCAGGGATGAAGGGTGAGCAGTTCTTC. It is translated as CASSFQAGMKGEQFF. The rearrangement uses TRBV6-5 and TRBJ2-1, with D possibly being TRBD1 (5 bases). V lost 4 bases, J lost 9 bases, and 19 bases lay in between. The V gene's germline CDR1 is MNHEY and CDR2 SVGAGI. This CDR3 region has 15 residues.

This clone was recorded only once. The chain is built from TRBV6-2 or TRBV6-3 and TRBJ1-5; D is unclear. This CDR3 has 15 amino acids. Germline V gene sequence: CDR1 MNHEY, CDR2 SVGEGT. Deletions cut 6 bases from V and 3 bases from J, with 15 bases between. CDR3 sequence (DNA): TGTGCCAGCAGCCCAACCGGAGGGTACAATCAGCCCCAGCATTTT. Its translation is CASSPTGGYNQPQHF.

The CDR3 nucleotides are TGTGCCAGCCAACCCGAGCCCTCCAACTACGAGCAGTACTTC. Protein product: CASQPEPSNYEQYF. V gene TRBV5-5 combines with J gene TRBJ2-7; D not resolved. Germline V lookup: CDR1 SGHKS, CDR2 YYEKEE (reference sequence). Trimming removed 7 bases at V and 3 bases at J, with 17 bases between. This CDR3 is built from 14 residues.

The V call is TRBV4-1, the J call TRBJ1-6, with unresolved D. The CDR3 runs 16 residues. Germline V gives CDR1 MGHRA, CDR2 YSYEKL. Trimming left V 1 base short and J 7 bases short, with 14 bases between. CDR3 in amino acids: CASSQVGREMNSPLHF. The CDR3 DNA reads as TGCGCCAGCAGCCAAGTTGGGAGGGAGATGAATTCACCCCTCCACTTT.

The chain links TRBV25-1 to TRBJ1-2; 7 nucleotides align to TRBD1. The CDR3 has 14 residues. CDR1 is MGHDK, CDR2 SYGVNS, per germline. The ends lost 6 bases at V and 5 bases at J; junction bases unmatched: 9. DNA of the CDR3: TGTGCCAGCAGCCCCCTTACAGGGGTGTATGGCTACACCTTC. This translates into CASSPLTGVYGYTF.

The CDR3 protein is CAWLLGGYGYTF. For the CDR3, the DNA is TGTGCCTGGCTTCTAGGAGGCTATGGCTACACCTTC. The chain links TRBV30 to TRBJ1-2; D is undetermined. CDR3 size: 12 residues. Germline V gives CDR1 GTSNPN, CDR2 SVGIG (reference sequence). The V and J ends lost 5 bases and 4 bases respectively, with 11 bases between them.

This chain uses TRBV11-3 with TRBJ1-1, with 8 positions matching TRBD1. J was trimmed by 11 bases and V by 5 bases; bases with no gene match: 7. Germline loops: CDR1 SGHNT, CDR2 YENEEA. The CDR3 spans 12 residues. DNA for the CDR3: TGTGCCAGCAGCATCCCAGGGGGCCAGGCTTTCTTT. This gives the protein CASSIPGGQAFF.

The chain uses TRBV27 and TRBJ2-7; tentatively, D is TRBD2 (7 bases). CDR1 MNHEY and CDR2 SMNVEV come from the germline V gene (reference sequence). The CDR3 covers 16 residues. V lost 6 bases and J lost 0, with 18 bases in between. The CDR3 DNA reads TGTGCCAGCAGGCCCTTAGGGGGGGCCCGCTCCTACGAGCAGTACTTC. Translating gives CASRPLGGARSYEQYF.

This chain joins TRBV19 and TRBJ1-2; no definite D call. Germline CDR1 reads LNHDA; CDR2 reads SQIVND (reference sequence). This CDR3 region has 14 residues. The V and J ends lost 1 base and 2 bases respectively, with 8 bases between them. The CDR3, as DNA: TGTGCCAGTAGTATAGGAGGCTGGAACTATGGCTACACCTTC. Protein product: CASSIGGWNYGYTF.

The V and J genes are TRBV24-1 and TRBJ2-1; D not resolved. This CDR3 has 13 amino acids. V was clipped by 0 bases and J by 5 bases, with 4 bases between them. The V gene's germline CDR1 is KGHDR and CDR2 SFDVKD. The CDR3: CATSDLGDNEQFF. CDR3 coding DNA: TGTGCCACCAGTGATTTGGGAGACAATGAGCAGTTCTTC.

The chain is built from TRBV7-9 and TRBJ2-1, with D perhaps TRBD1 (6 bases). Trimming removed 1 base from V and 0 bases from J, with 10 bases in between. This CDR3 region has 16 residues. Germline-derived CDR1 and CDR2 are SEHNR and FQNEAQ (reference sequence). This CDR3 is CASSLDHRASYNEQFF. CDR3 DNA sequence: TGTGCCAGCAGCTTAGACCACAGGGCCTCCTACAATGAGCAGTTCTTC. Filled out from reference TRBV7-9 and TRBJ2-1, the complete variable domain reads DTGVSQNPRHKITKRGQNVTFRCDPISEHNRLYWYRQTLGQGPEFLTYFQNEAQLEKSRLLSDRFSAERPKGSFSTLEIQRTEQGDSAMYLCASSLDHRASYNEQFFGPGTRLTVL.

This clone was observed a single time. V gene TRBV5-4 combines with J gene TRBJ2-1; the match to TRBD2 covers 11 bases. Per the germline V gene, CDR1 is SGHNT and CDR2 is YYREEE (reference sequence). Germline trimming cut 1 base from V and 8 bases from J; bases unmatched to any gene: 8. The CDR3 sequence is 16 residues long. The DNA for the CDR3 is TGTGCCAGCAGCTTGAGGTTAGCGGGGGGGTTCGATGAGCAGTTCTTC. It is translated as CASSLRLAGGFDEQFF. Full variable domain (outside the CDR3, taken from reference TRBV5-4 and TRBJ2-1): ETGVTQSPTHLIKTRGQQVTLRCSSQSGHNTVSWYQQALGQGPQFIFQYYREEENGRGNFPPRFSGLQFPNYSSELNVNALELDDSALYLCASSLRLAGGFDEQFFGPGTRLTVL.

The chain combines TRBV28 with TRBJ2-6; tentative D call: TRBD1 (5 bases). The CDR3 contains 15 residues. In germline, CDR1 is MDHEN, CDR2 SYDVKM. V was trimmed by 7 bases and J by 0 bases, leaving 10 bases between them. The CDR3 reads CASMDTNSGANVLTF. CDR3 nucleotides: TGTGCCAGCATGGACACAAACTCTGGGGCCAACGTCCTGACTTTC.

The V and J genes are TRBV4-1 and TRBJ2-3; 7 nucleotides align to TRBD2. Germline V CDR1 and CDR2: MGHRA, YSYEKL. V dropped 4 bases and J dropped 2; count of bases not matched to a gene: 9. This CDR3 has 16 amino acids. CDR3 sequence reads: CASSPGTTKHTDTQYF. The CDR3 nucleotides are TGCGCCAGCAGCCCGGGGACTACCAAACACACAGATACGCAGTATTTT.